This T cell receptor (beta chain) was retrieved from a study of T cells in Graves' hyperthyroidism and ophthalmopathy. In the study overall: Staff took peripheral blood when the initial diagnosis was made, before any treatment began.

TCR beta CDR3 regions were amplified from RNA. HTBI primers were used for first-round RT-PCR of the TCR CDR3. TCRdb re-called the multiplex PCR reads with MiXCR, one entry per CDR3 protein. The sample carries hundreds of thousands of distinct CDR3 sequences, around 15% recorded once. The receptor was derived from a woman in her late teens or twenties with Graves' hyperthyroidism. Sequenced material: blood.

In DNA, the CDR3 is TGTGCCTGGAGTGGGACCAGAATCAGCTCTGGAAACACCATATATTTT. It yields the protein CAWSGTRISSGNTIYF. V and J are TRBV30 and TRBJ1-3; D uncertain. The CDR3 spans 16 residues. The germline CDR1 and CDR2 sequences are GTSNPN and SVGIG (reference sequence). Trimming pared 1 base from V and 0 bases from J, leaving 13 bases between.